One sample yielded the 25 T cell receptor beta chains listed below, sequenced in a study of human T cells and chemical hapten exposure. TCRdb re-analysed the RACE reads in MiXCR, keeping a single row per CDR3 protein. The table records about 110,000 distinct CDR3 sequences, 12% of them present only once. Noted time point: pre-sensitization, week 0. Treatment denoted: therapeutic diphenylcyclopropenone sensitization with weekly scalp DPC. The sample was whole blood, taken in connection with sensitization to the hapten diphenylcyclopropenone (DPC). The receptors stem from a woman between 45 and 60 years old with alopecia areata. Some clones in this sample may be carry-over from other donors' samples.

The gene calls are TRBV7-2 and TRBJ1-1; 8 bases match TRBD1. The length of the CDR3 is 15 residues. In germline, CDR1 is SGHTA, CDR2 FQGNSA. V lost 5 bases to trimming and J lost 1 base; unmatched junction nucleotides: 6. The CDR3 nucleotides read TGTGCCAGCAGCCGGCAGGGGGCGGCGAACACTGAAGCTTTCTTT. It specifies CASSRQGAANTEAFF.

This clonotype was detected ten times or more. The rearrangement uses TRBV2 and TRBJ1-6; the match to TRBD1 covers 7 bases. Germline assignment: CDR1 SNHLY and CDR2 FYNNEI. V trimming: 6 bases; J trimming: 6 bases; junction bases outside the gene matches: 5. The length of the CDR3 is 14 residues. DNA for the CDR3: TGTGCCAGCAGCGGGGACAGTCTTAATTCACCCCTCCACTTT. Encoded protein: CASSGDSLNSPLHF. Together with reference TRBV2 and TRBJ1-6, the CDR3 gives the full variable domain: EPEVTQTPSHQVTQMGQEVILRCVPISNHLYFYWYRQILGQKVEFLVSFYNNEISEKSEIFDDQFSVERPDGSNFTLKIRSTKLEDSAMYFCASSGDSLNSPLHFGNGTRLTVT.

This clonotype was observed a few times. The chain carries TRBV7-9 and TRBJ2-3; TRBD2 matches 11 bases. CDR1 is SEHNR, CDR2 FQNEAQ, per germline (reference sequence). The CDR3 spans 19 residues. J gave up 0 bases and V 4 bases, and 12 bases lay outside the gene matches. CDR3 amino acids: CASSSGLAGGLYSTDTQYF. CDR3 DNA sequence: TGTGCCAGCAGCTCCGGCCTAGCGGGGGGACTCTATAGCACAGATACGCAGTATTTT.

The genes are TRBV27 and TRBJ1-1; D unresolved. This CDR3 spans 14 amino acids. V gave up 7 bases and J gave up 0 bases, with 12 bases separating them. In germline, CDR1 is MNHEY, CDR2 SMNVEV (reference sequence). The CDR3 bases are TGTGCCAGCACCCGTGGACGGATGAACACTGAAGCTTTCTTT. Residues: CASTRGRMNTEAFF.

This rearrangement joins TRBV28 to TRBJ1-2, with 8 bases lining up with TRBD1. The V gene's germline CDR1 is MDHEN and CDR2 SYDVKM. V lost 3 bases, J lost 4 bases, and 4 bases stayed unmatched. This CDR3 spans 14 amino acids. CDR3 sequence (DNA): TGTGCCAGCAGTTTCCTCACAGGGGGCTATGGCTACACCTTC. It specifies CASSFLTGGYGYTF.

The chain links TRBV6-2 or TRBV6-3 to TRBJ1-1, with D tentatively TRBD1 (6 bases). CDR1 and CDR2 (germline): MNHEY, SVGEGT. Trimming shortened V by 2 bases and J by 0 bases, and 25 bases separated the two germline ends. The CDR3 sequence is 20 residues long. CDR3 sequence reads: CASSYPLTAAGAIMNTEAFF. Here the CDR3 DNA reads TGTGCCAGCAGTTACCCACTGACGGCGGCGGGGGCTATAATGAACACTGAAGCTTTCTTT.

This clonotype has more than one count but fewer than ten. The chain is built from TRBV7-2 and TRBJ2-3, with TRBD2 identical over 7 bases. Germline values: CDR1 SGHTA, CDR2 FQGNSA. The CDR3 is 14 residues long. J gave up 3 bases and V 0 bases, and 0 bases lay outside the gene matches. The CDR3 DNA is TGTGCCAGCAGCTTAGCGGGGGGGACAGATACGCAGTATTTT. It is translated as CASSLAGGTDTQYF.

This clonotype was picked up a small number of times. The chain carries TRBV11-2 and TRBJ2-3; 7 nucleotides match TRBD1. CDR1 and CDR2 (germline): SGHAT, FQNNGV. This CDR3 region has 16 residues. J was trimmed by 2 bases and V by 3 bases; bases with no gene match: 8. The DNA of the CDR3 is TGTGCCAGCAGCTTGGCTCCGGGACAGATCACAGATACGCAGTATTTT. Translated, it gives CASSLAPGQITDTQYF. Variable domain in full (rest from reference TRBV11-2 and TRBJ2-3): EAGVAQSPRYKIIEKRQSVAFWCNPISGHATLYWYQQILGQGPKLLIQFQNNGVVDDSQLPKDRFSAERLKGVDSTLKIQPAKLEDSAVYLCASSLAPGQITDTQYFGPGTRLTVL.

The chain uses TRBV3-1 and TRBJ1-5; D uncertain. V was pared by 0 bases and J by 7 bases, with 13 bases between. CDR1 LGHDT and CDR2 YNNKEL come from the germline V gene (reference sequence). The CDR3 totals 15 residues. The CDR3 bases are TGTGCCAGCAGCCAAGAACCCGGAACTCAGCAGCCCCAGCATTTT. Its protein is CASSQEPGTQQPQHF.

The rearrangement joins TRBV6-6 to TRBJ2-3; TRBD2 is a possible D gene (5 bases). CDR1 MNHNY and CDR2 SVGAGI come from the germline V gene (reference sequence). V lost 3 bases and J lost 5, with 12 bases in between. CDR3 size: 14 residues. The CDR3 sequence is CASSYGESVDTQYF. CDR3 DNA: TGTGCCAGCAGTTATGGGGAGAGCGTAGATACGCAGTATTTT.

This clonotype was observed at least ten times. This CDR3 is CASTFRDGEKLFF. The DNA for the CDR3 is TGTGCCAGCACCTTTCGGGACGGAGAAAAACTGTTTTTT. This chain uses TRBV6-5 with TRBJ1-4; weak D call: TRBD1 (5 bases). Germline values: CDR1 MNHEY, CDR2 SVGAGI. The germline V and J ends were trimmed by 7 bases and 8 bases, with 14 bases remaining between them. CDR3 size: 13 residues.

This chain uses TRBV7-2 with TRBJ2-1; 14 bases line up with TRBD2. This CDR3 is built from 19 residues. Looked up from germline, CDR1 is SGHTA and CDR2 is FQGNSA. With 5 bases clipped from V and 0 bases from J, the junction kept 9 bases outside the gene matches. Here the CDR3 DNA reads TGTGCCAGCAGCCAGACTAGCGGGAGGGCCGTGAGCTCCTACAATGAGCAGTTCTTC. This translates into CASSQTSGRAVSSYNEQFF.

Worth noting for this clonotype: One end of the junction fails to match germline, which may point to a read error. This rearrangement joins TRBV28 to TRBJ1-4; TRBD1 agrees at 7 bases. This CDR3 is built from 15 residues. Germline V lookup: CDR1 MDHEN, CDR2 SYDVKM. This CDR3 is CASSSSSTGTHLPVF. CDR3 coding DNA: TGTGCCAGCAGTTCATCTTCGACAGGGACCCACCTCCCAGTTTTT.

The chain couples TRBV11-1 to TRBJ2-2; TRBD1 matches at 9 bases. CDR1 and CDR2 (germline): SGHAT, FQDESV (reference sequence). The CDR3 covers 16 residues. With V trimmed by 4 bases and J by 5 bases, 8 bases remained unmatched. The CDR3 DNA reads TGTGCCAGCAGCTCGGACAGGGGAGGTGATACCGGGGAGCTGTTTTTT. Its protein product is CASSSDRGGDTGELFF.

V is TRBV29-1 and J is TRBJ2-1; the D gene is possibly TRBD2 (5 bases). V was shortened by 5 bases and J by 3 bases, with 17 bases between the two germline ends. In germline, CDR1 is SQVTM, CDR2 ANQGSEA. CDR3 length equals 15 residues. CDR3 sequence reads: CSVRPKDSYYNEQFF. In DNA form, the CDR3 reads TGCAGCGTTCGTCCCAAGGACTCCTACTACAATGAGCAGTTCTTC.

This clonotype was counted a few times. The J gene is TRBJ2-5, the V gene TRBV28, with 8 bases matching TRBD2. Germline V gene sequence: CDR1 MDHEN, CDR2 SYDVKM. This CDR3 is 13 amino acids long. V trimming: 5 bases; J trimming: 5 bases; junction bases outside the gene matches: 4. The CDR3, as DNA: TGTGCCAGCAGTCCTAGCGGGCGGGAGACCCAGTACTTC. It is translated as CASSPSGRETQYF.

With regard to this clonotype: A much bigger clone sits one base away, suggesting this may be a read error. The chain combines TRBV28 with TRBJ1-2; 10 bases are a match to TRBD1. This CDR3 region has 13 residues. The germline CDR1 and CDR2 sequences are MDHEN and SYDVKM. J was trimmed by 6 bases and V by 8 bases; bases with no gene match: 6. The CDR3 loop is CASDRGRGHGYTF. CDR3 sequence (DNA): TGTGCCAGCGACAGGGGGCGAGGCCATGGCTACACCTTC.

The V gene is TRBV28, the J gene TRBJ1-3; D is undetermined. This CDR3 is built from 12 residues. V was trimmed by 3 bases and J by 5 bases, leaving 5 bases between them. Germline V CDR1 and CDR2: MDHEN, SYDVKM. CDR3 in amino acids: CASSFRRNTIYF. DNA for the CDR3: TGTGCCAGCAGTTTCCGGCGAAACACCATATATTTT.

This clonotype turned up a few times. J is TRBJ2-6 and V is TRBV5-1; perhaps D is TRBD1 or TRBD2 (5 bases each). V lost 2 bases, J lost 0 bases, and 15 bases lay in between. Germline V gene data show CDR1 as SGHRS and CDR2 as YFSETQ. The CDR3 runs 18 residues. This chain's CDR3 is CASSLHGTVNSGANVLTF. The CDR3, as DNA: TGCGCCAGCAGCTTACATGGGACGGTGAACTCTGGGGCCAACGTCCTGACTTTC.

There are a few counts of this clonotype. The chain is built from TRBV7-8 and TRBJ1-3; TRBD1 matches at 9 bases. The V and J ends lost 3 bases and 2 bases, in that order; junction bases with no gene match: 5. Germline V gene sequence: CDR1 SGHVS, CDR2 FQNEAQ. The CDR3 length is 16 residues. The CDR3 loop reads CASSFPGQGTGNTIYF. CDR3 nucleotide sequence: TGTGCCAGCAGCTTTCCGGGACAGGGCACTGGAAACACCATATATTTT.

This chain uses TRBV6-2 or TRBV6-3 with TRBJ2-1; the D call may be TRBD1 or TRBD2 (6 bases each). The CDR3 is made up of 22 amino acids. Looked up from germline, CDR1 is MNHEY and CDR2 is SVGEGT. With 1 base removed from V and 2 bases from J, the gap between germline ends came to 30 bases. The chain's CDR3 is CASSYWTSEKAGTRGTYNEQFF. CDR3 sequence (DNA): TGTGCCAGCAGTTACTGGACAAGTGAAAAAGCGGGCACCAGGGGTACCTACAATGAGCAGTTCTTC.

This clonotype was found many times. The CDR3 is CASSLAGAAYNEQFF. CDR3 coding DNA: TGTGCCAGCAGCTTAGCGGGAGCAGCCTACAATGAGCAGTTCTTC. The chain is built from TRBV5-4 and TRBJ2-1, with 8 nucleotides matching TRBD2. Losses at the gene ends were 2 bases for V and 2 bases for J; bases not matched to a gene: 3. Germline V gene sequence: CDR1 SGHNT, CDR2 YYREEE (reference sequence). The CDR3 is 15 residues long.

This clonotype was found many times. The chain employs TRBV6-2 or TRBV6-3 and TRBJ2-7; D is ambiguous. This CDR3 region has 11 residues. CDR1 and CDR2 (germline): MNHEY, SVGEGT. V was trimmed by 6 bases and J by 1 base, leaving 4 bases between them. The CDR3 here is CASSQSYEQYF. In nucleotides, the CDR3 is TGTGCCAGCAGCCAATCCTACGAGCAGTACTTC.

This clonotype came up a few times. V gene TRBV9 combines with J gene TRBJ1-2; TRBD1 is a possible D gene (6 bases). CDR1 and CDR2 from the germline V gene are SGDLS and YYNGEE. V dropped 0 bases and J dropped 10 bases, with 25 bases sitting between them. The CDR3 contains 17 residues. The CDR3 DNA reads TGTGCCAGCAGCGTAGGAAAGGGCACACAGGGCCTCAAAGACTACACCTTC. This sequence encodes CASSVGKGTQGLKDYTF.

V and J are TRBV10-1 and TRBJ2-1; D gene ambiguous. From germline, CDR1 is WNHNN and CDR2 SYGVQD (reference sequence). This CDR3 has 13 residues. The V and J ends lost 2 bases and 6 bases respectively, with 8 bases between them. CDR3 bases: TGCGCCAGCAGTGAGATCGGCGGCAATGAGCAGTTCTTC. Its translation: CASSEIGGNEQFF.